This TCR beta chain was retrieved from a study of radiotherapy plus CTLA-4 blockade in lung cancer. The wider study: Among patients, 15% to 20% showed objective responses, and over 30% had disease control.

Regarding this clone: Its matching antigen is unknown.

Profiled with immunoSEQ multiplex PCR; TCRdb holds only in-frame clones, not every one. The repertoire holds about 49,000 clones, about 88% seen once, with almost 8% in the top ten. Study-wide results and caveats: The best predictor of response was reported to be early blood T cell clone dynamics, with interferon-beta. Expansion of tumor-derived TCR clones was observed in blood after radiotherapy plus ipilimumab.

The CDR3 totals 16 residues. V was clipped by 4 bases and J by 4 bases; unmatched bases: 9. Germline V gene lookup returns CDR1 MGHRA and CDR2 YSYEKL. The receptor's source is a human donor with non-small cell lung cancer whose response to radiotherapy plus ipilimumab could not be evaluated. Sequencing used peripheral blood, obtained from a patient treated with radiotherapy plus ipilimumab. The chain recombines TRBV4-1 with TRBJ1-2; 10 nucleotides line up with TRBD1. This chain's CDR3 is CASSPAPGQGSYGYTF. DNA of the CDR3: TGCGCCAGCAGCCCCGCTCCGGGACAGGGGTCCTATGGCTACACCTTC.